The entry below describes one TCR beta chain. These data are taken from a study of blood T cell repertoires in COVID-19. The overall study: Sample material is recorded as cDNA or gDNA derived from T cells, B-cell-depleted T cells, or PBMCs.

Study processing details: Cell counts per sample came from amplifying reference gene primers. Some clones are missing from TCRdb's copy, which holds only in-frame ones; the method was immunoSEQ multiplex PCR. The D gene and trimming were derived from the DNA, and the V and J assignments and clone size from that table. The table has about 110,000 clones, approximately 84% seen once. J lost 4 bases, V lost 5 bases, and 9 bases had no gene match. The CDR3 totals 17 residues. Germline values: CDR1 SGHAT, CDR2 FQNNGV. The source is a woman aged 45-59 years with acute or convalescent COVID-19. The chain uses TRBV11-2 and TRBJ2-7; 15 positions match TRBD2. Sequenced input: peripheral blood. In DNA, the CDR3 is TGTGCCAGCAGCCCTCCGGGACTAGCGGGGGGCGCTTACGAGCAGTACTTC. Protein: CASSPPGLAGGAYEQYF.